Presented here are 29 T cell receptor beta chains from one specimen sequenced in a study of blood T cell repertoires in COVID-19. The repertoire was sequenced with immunoSEQ multiplex PCR; TCRdb's copy has only in-frame clones and lacks some. The profile shows around 340,000 clones, 75% to 90% of them singletons. The sample taken for sequencing was peripheral blood. Source of these receptors: a woman aged 60 to 75 with COVID-19, enrolled during active disease.

The J gene is TRBJ2-1, the V gene TRBV5-4; the D gene is possibly TRBD1 (5 bases). Germline V gives CDR1 SGHNT, CDR2 YYREEE (reference sequence). V was clipped by 3 bases and J by 0 bases, with 16 bases between them. The CDR3 loop spans 17 amino acids. Here the CDR3 reads CASSSRTQSSSYNEQFF. The CDR3 bases are TGTGCCAGCAGCTCTCGGACACAATCTAGCTCCTACAATGAGCAGTTCTTC. The full variable domain, with the rest looked up from reference TRBV5-4 and TRBJ2-1, is ETGVTQSPTHLIKTRGQQVTLRCSSQSGHNTVSWYQQALGQGPQFIFQYYREEENGRGNFPPRFSGLQFPNYSSELNVNALELDDSALYLCASSSRTQSSSYNEQFFGPGTRLTVL.

The chain carries TRBV28 and TRBJ1-3; 7 bases fit TRBD1. V shed 7 bases and J 3 bases; nucleotides not matched to a gene: 12. The CDR3 loop spans 16 amino acids. Germline-derived CDR1 and CDR2 are MDHEN and SYDVKM. CDR3 DNA sequence: TGTGCCAGCACCCTAGACAGGGAAGGGAGTGGAAACACCATATATTTT. Its protein is CASTLDREGSGNTIYF.

The chain recombines TRBV11-3 with TRBJ2-7; 10 bases align to TRBD1. V was clipped by 2 bases and J by 6 bases; unmatched bases: 16. The CDR3 loop spans 18 amino acids. Germline V gene data show CDR1 as SGHNT and CDR2 as YENEEA. CDR3 loop: CASSLNQGGTGATREQYF. The CDR3 nucleotides are TGTGCCAGCAGCTTAAATCAGGGGGGGACAGGGGCGACACGCGAGCAGTACTTC.

V usage is TRBV6-5 and J usage is TRBJ1-1, with unresolved D. CDR1 is MNHEY and CDR2 is SVGAGI in the germline V gene. This CDR3 has 16 amino acids. V shed 2 bases and J shed 0 bases, with 13 bases lying between them. The CDR3 is CASSYHSPSMNTEAFF. The CDR3, as DNA: TGTGCCAGCAGTTACCACTCACCGAGTATGAACACTGAAGCTTTCTTT.

The chain links TRBV11-2 to TRBJ1-4; 7 bases fit TRBD1. The CDR3 runs to 14 residues. V was clipped by 4 bases and J by 7 bases; unmatched bases: 6. The germline gives CDR1 SGHAT, CDR2 FQNNGV. This chain's CDR3 is CASSWTGPSEKLFF. The CDR3 DNA reads as TGTGCCAGCAGCTGGACAGGTCCATCTGAAAAACTGTTTTTT. The variable domain in full, with the rest retrieved from reference TRBV11-2 and TRBJ1-4, is EAGVAQSPRYKIIEKRQSVAFWCNPISGHATLYWYQQILGQGPKLLIQFQNNGVVDDSQLPKDRFSAERLKGVDSTLKIQPAKLEDSAVYLCASSWTGPSEKLFFGSGTQLSVL.

V usage is TRBV10-3 and J usage is TRBJ1-1; 9 positions agree with TRBD1. Germline loops: CDR1 ENHRY, CDR2 SYGVKD. Germline trimming cut 6 bases from V and 5 bases from J; bases unmatched to any gene: 10. The CDR3 loop spans 15 amino acids. This chain's CDR3 is CAIRGQGMIRTEAFF. The CDR3 DNA follows: TGTGCCATCAGAGGACAGGGGATGATCCGTACTGAAGCTTTCTTT.

The chain combines TRBV4-1 with TRBJ1-2; D is perhaps TRBD1 (6 bases). This CDR3 spans 14 amino acids. Germline lookup yields CDR1 MGHRA and CDR2 YSYEKL. V gave up 3 bases and J gave up 7 bases, with 15 bases separating them. In nucleotides, the CDR3 is TGCGCCAGCAGCCAGCTACAGGGCATAGGTGGCTACACCTTC. Its protein is CASSQLQGIGGYTF.

The chain links TRBV6-2 or TRBV6-3 to TRBJ1-2; 11 positions match TRBD1. CDR1 MNHEY and CDR2 SVGEGT come from the germline V gene. The junction had 7 bases not matched to a gene; V was cut back by 6 bases and J by 1 base. There are 16 residues in the CDR3. CDR3 coding DNA: TGTGCCAGCAGCCTGACAGGGACAGGGGGTAACTATGGCTACACCTTC. It yields the protein CASSLTGTGGNYGYTF.

The table lists this clone with a few counts. The chain is built from TRBV2 and TRBJ2-7, with D uncertain. V lost 2 bases to trimming and J lost 3 bases, with 8 bases between them. In germline, CDR1 is SNHLY, CDR2 FYNNEI. CDR3 length: 13 residues. CDR3 amino acids: CASSESVYYEQYF. In DNA, the CDR3 is TGTGCCAGCAGTGAATCGGTTTACTACGAGCAGTACTTC.

The CDR3, as DNA: TGTGCCAGCAGCTCCTGGACAGGAGTCAATCAGCCCCAGCATTTT. Translation: CASSSWTGVNQPQHF. The chain couples TRBV7-9 to TRBJ1-5; the match to TRBD1 covers 7 bases. Germline V gives CDR1 SEHNR, CDR2 FQNEAQ (reference sequence). The trim removed 4 bases at V and 3 bases at J, leaving 6 bases unmatched. The CDR3 has 15 residues.

This chain links TRBV9 with TRBJ1-1; 8 bases are a match to TRBD1. The CDR3 sequence is 17 residues long. Germline values: CDR1 SGDLS, CDR2 YYNGEE. V lost 4 bases and J lost 6; bases outside the gene matches: 17. Here the CDR3 DNA reads TGTGCCAGCAGCCCAACTCGGACAGGGTTTTTAGTCTCTGAAGCTTTCTTT. This encodes CASSPTRTGFLVSEAFF.

The chain carries TRBV11-2 and TRBJ2-1, with a weak D call TRBD2 (6 bases). This CDR3 region has 14 residues. V dropped 5 bases and J dropped 8 bases, with 16 bases sitting between them. The germline gives CDR1 SGHAT, CDR2 FQNNGV. The CDR3 region has the DNA TGTGCCAGCAGCCGCATTGGTCCGGGGGATGAGCAGTTCTTC. It translates to CASSRIGPGDEQFF.

The genes are TRBV5-1 and TRBJ2-5; 8 bases match TRBD2. Per germline, CDR1 SGHRS and CDR2 YFSETQ. Losses at the gene ends were 1 base for V and 5 bases for J; bases not matched to a gene: 13. CDR3 size: 17 residues. CDR3 coding DNA: TGCGCCAGCAGCTTGCGGGGGAGTGTAGCGGGATACGAGACCCAGTACTTC. It is translated as CASSLRGSVAGYETQYF. Drawing the rest from reference TRBV5-1 and TRBJ2-5, the complete variable domain is KAGVTQTPRYLIKTRGQQVTLSCSPISGHRSVSWYQQTPGQGLQFLFEYFSETQRNKGNFPGRFSGRQFSNSRSEMNVSTLELGDSALYLCASSLRGSVAGYETQYFGPGTRLLVL.

The chain employs TRBV5-1 and TRBJ1-1, with a possible D match to TRBD1 (5 bases). Looked up from germline, CDR1 is SGHRS and CDR2 is YFSETQ. Trimming took 2 bases from V and 4 from J, leaving 12 bases between them. This CDR3 has 14 residues. CDR3 sequence: CASSLEGAVTEAFF. The CDR3 DNA reads TGCGCCAGCAGCTTAGAAGGGGCGGTCACTGAAGCTTTCTTT.

This chain uses TRBV2 with TRBJ2-3, with 7 bases matching TRBD2. Germline values: CDR1 SNHLY, CDR2 FYNNEI. The trim removed 8 bases at V and 6 bases at J, leaving 11 bases unmatched. The CDR3 sequence is 14 residues long. CDR3 nucleotide sequence: TGTGCCAGCGCCGCAGCTAGCGGCGGGGATACGCAGTATTTT. This gives the protein CASAAASGGDTQYF.

The rearrangement links TRBV11-2 to TRBJ2-7, with 7 bases matching TRBD2. The CDR3 contains 17 residues. V dropped 3 bases and J dropped 4; count of bases not matched to a gene: 15. CDR1 and CDR2 (germline): SGHAT, FQNNGV. The CDR3 reads CASSLSKGRGRPYEQYF. The CDR3, as DNA: TGTGCCAGCAGCTTGTCAAAGGGGAGGGGAAGACCATACGAGCAGTACTTC.

The chain carries TRBV19 and TRBJ1-2, with D hard to call. The CDR3 runs to 13 residues. The V and J ends lost 6 bases and 6 bases respectively, with 14 bases between them. Germline V gene data show CDR1 as LNHDA and CDR2 as SQIVND (reference sequence). CDR3 loop: CASRTRPEDGYTF. Here the CDR3 DNA reads TGTGCCAGTAGGACTAGACCCGAGGATGGCTACACCTTC.

The gene calls are TRBV15 and TRBJ1-2; D gene uncertain. The CDR3 is 15 amino acids. Germline-derived CDR1 and CDR2 are LNHNV and YYDKDF (reference sequence). V lost 3 bases and J lost 3, with 14 bases in between. Here the CDR3 reads CATSSLRSTHYGYTF. In DNA, the CDR3 is TGTGCCACCAGCAGTCTCCGGAGCACACACTATGGCTACACCTTC.

V is TRBV6-1 and J is TRBJ1-2, with 8 bases fitting TRBD1. V lost 0 bases to trimming and J lost 3 bases; unmatched junction nucleotides: 6. Per germline, CDR1 MNHNS and CDR2 SASEGT. This CDR3 region has 16 residues. CDR3 bases: TGTGCCAGCAGTGAAGCGCTGACAGGGGACCACTATGGCTACACCTTC. This gives the protein CASSEALTGDHYGYTF.

Comment on this clone: Other DNA sequences in this specimen translate into the identical CDR3. The rearrangement joins TRBV6-5 to TRBJ2-7; 7 bases map to TRBD2. Unmatched junction bases numbered 3, after V lost 5 bases and J lost 2 bases. The germline CDR1 and CDR2 sequences are MNHEY and SVGAGI. The CDR3 is made up of 13 amino acids. CDR3 amino acids: CASSTGTTYEQYF. CDR3 DNA sequence: TGTGCCAGCAGTACCGGGACTACCTACGAGCAGTACTTC.

The rearrangement joins TRBV5-1 to TRBJ2-3, with 7 bases fitting TRBD2. There are 16 residues in the CDR3. Germline V CDR1 and CDR2: SGHRS, YFSETQ. The V and J ends lost 0 bases and 5 bases, in that order; junction bases with no gene match: 9. The CDR3 DNA is TGCGCCAGCAGCTTGGAGGGAGGGTTAGTAAGAGATACGCAGTATTTT. Its protein product is CASSLEGGLVRDTQYF.

V and J are TRBV11-2 and TRBJ1-2; the match to TRBD1 covers 10 bases. This CDR3 is built from 16 residues. V shed 3 bases and J 4 bases; nucleotides not matched to a gene: 8. The germline V gene encodes CDR1 SGHAT and CDR2 FQNNGV. Here the CDR3 DNA reads TGTGCCAGCAGCTTTTCCGGGACAGGGGCCCTCTATGGCTACACCTTC. The encoded protein is CASSFSGTGALYGYTF. The full variable domain, rest sourced from reference TRBV11-2 and TRBJ1-2, is EAGVAQSPRYKIIEKRQSVAFWCNPISGHATLYWYQQILGQGPKLLIQFQNNGVVDDSQLPKDRFSAERLKGVDSTLKIQPAKLEDSAVYLCASSFSGTGALYGYTFGSGTRLTVV.

The rearrangement links TRBV30 to TRBJ2-3, with D perhaps TRBD1 (6 bases). V shed 3 bases and J shed 3 bases, with 13 bases lying between them. The CDR3 length is 14 residues. CDR1 is GTSNPN and CDR2 is SVGIG in the germline V gene (reference sequence). In DNA form, the CDR3 reads TGTGCCTGGAGCAGGACAGCAGGGACAGATACGCAGTATTTT. Amino acids: CAWSRTAGTDTQYF.

This sequence joins TRBV7-9 and TRBJ1-2; D unclear. This CDR3 contains 13 residues. The V gene lost 5 bases and the J gene lost 3 bases, with 10 bases spanning the gap. The V gene's germline CDR1 is SEHNR and CDR2 FQNEAQ (reference sequence). The CDR3 region has the DNA TGTGCCAGCAGCCTCCTGACTGACTATGGCTACACCTTC. Residues: CASSLLTDYGYTF.

The rearrangement uses TRBV7-6 and TRBJ2-4; 13 bases match TRBD2. The CDR3 is 18 amino acids. Germline CDR1 SGHVS, CDR2 FNYEAQ. V gave up 0 bases and J gave up 7 bases; unmatched junction bases: 9. This chain's CDR3 is CASSLALRTSGGMNIQYF. The CDR3 region has the DNA TGTGCCAGCAGCTTAGCGCTAAGGACTAGCGGGGGAATGAACATTCAGTACTTC.

The chain recombines TRBV19 with TRBJ2-3, with D possibly being TRBD1 (6 bases). The length of the CDR3 is 15 residues. The V end lost 10 bases, the J end lost 0 bases, and 17 bases lay between the germline ends. Germline assignment: CDR1 LNHDA and CDR2 SQIVND (reference sequence). This chain's CDR3 is CATHDMDRSTDTQYF. The CDR3 DNA reads TGTGCCACTCACGACATGGACAGAAGCACAGATACGCAGTATTTT.

CDR3 in DNA: TGTGCCAGCAGGGGACAAGACACAGATACGCAGTATTTT. Protein: CASRGQDTDTQYF. The chain uses TRBV27 and TRBJ2-3; a weak D match, TRBD1 (6 bases). Germline CDR1 and CDR2: MNHEY and SMNVEV (reference sequence). Trimming stripped 6 bases from V and 2 bases from J, with 9 bases between. The CDR3 spans 13 residues.

The count of this clone is one. This rearrangement joins TRBV6-5 to TRBJ1-1; D gene unclear. The CDR3 has 14 amino acids. Germline-derived CDR1 and CDR2 are MNHEY and SVGAGI. V shed 6 bases and J shed 3 bases, with 14 bases lying between them. The CDR3 DNA is TGTGCCAGCAGCCCCTCCGCGAGGGACACTGAAGCTTTCTTT. Protein product: CASSPSARDTEAFF.

The chain uses TRBV5-1 and TRBJ2-5; D not certain. CDR3 length equals 14 residues. The V end was cut by 0 bases, the J end by 4 bases, with 10 bases between. Germline CDR1 reads SGHRS; CDR2 reads YFSETQ. The chain's CDR3 is CASSLVSSGETQYF. The CDR3 DNA follows: TGCGCCAGCAGCTTGGTGTCCTCCGGAGAGACCCAGTACTTC.